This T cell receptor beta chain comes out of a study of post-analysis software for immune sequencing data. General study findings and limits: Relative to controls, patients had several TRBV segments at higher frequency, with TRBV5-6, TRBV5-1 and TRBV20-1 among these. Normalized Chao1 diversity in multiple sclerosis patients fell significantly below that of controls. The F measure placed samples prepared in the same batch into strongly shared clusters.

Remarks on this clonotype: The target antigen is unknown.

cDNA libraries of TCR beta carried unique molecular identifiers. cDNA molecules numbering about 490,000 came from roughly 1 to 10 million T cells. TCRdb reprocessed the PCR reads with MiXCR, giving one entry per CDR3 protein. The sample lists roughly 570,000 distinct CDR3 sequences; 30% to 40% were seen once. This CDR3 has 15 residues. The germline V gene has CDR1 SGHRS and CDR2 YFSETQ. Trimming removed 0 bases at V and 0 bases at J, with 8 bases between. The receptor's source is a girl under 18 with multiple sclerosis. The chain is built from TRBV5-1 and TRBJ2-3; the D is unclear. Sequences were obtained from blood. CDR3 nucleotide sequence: TGCGCCAGCAGCTTGGAAGGGCCTAGCACAGATACGCAGTATTTT. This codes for CASSLEGPSTDTQYF.